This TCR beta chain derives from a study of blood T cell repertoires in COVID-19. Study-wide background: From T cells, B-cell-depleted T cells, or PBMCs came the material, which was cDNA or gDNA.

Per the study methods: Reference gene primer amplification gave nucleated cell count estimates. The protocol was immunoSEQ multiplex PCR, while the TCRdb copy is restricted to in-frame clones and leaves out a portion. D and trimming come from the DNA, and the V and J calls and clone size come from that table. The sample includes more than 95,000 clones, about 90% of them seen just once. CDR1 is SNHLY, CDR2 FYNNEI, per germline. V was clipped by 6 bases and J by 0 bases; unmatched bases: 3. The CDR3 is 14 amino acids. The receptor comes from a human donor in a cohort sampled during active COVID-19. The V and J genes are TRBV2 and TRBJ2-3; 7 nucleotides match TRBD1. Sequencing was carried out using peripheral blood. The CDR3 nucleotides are TGTGCCAGCAGAGGGGACAGCAGCACAGATACGCAGTATTTT. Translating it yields CASRGDSSTDTQYF. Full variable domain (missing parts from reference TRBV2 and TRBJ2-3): EPEVTQTPSHQVTQMGQEVILRCVPISNHLYFYWYRQILGQKVEFLVSFYNNEISEKSEIFDDQFSVERPDGSNFTLKIRSTKLEDSAMYFCASRGDSSTDTQYFGPGTRLTVL.